The TCR beta chain described here comes from a study of T cell changes during pregnancy in multiple sclerosis. The germline CDR1 and CDR2 sequences are MNHEY and SMNVEV (reference sequence). Unmatched junction bases numbered 11, after V lost 5 bases and J lost 5 bases. This CDR3 has 16 amino acids. Data came from immunoSEQ multiplex PCR; TCRdb stores just in-frame clones and leaves some out. The sample gives approximately 70,000 clones, 90% to 95% of which show up once; around 1.5% is in the top ten. This receptor was taken from a female donor in good health, enrolled as a control in a pregnancy study. The chain links TRBV27 to TRBJ1-4; 7 bases agree with TRBD1. The sample was peripheral blood, taken in the second trimester of pregnancy. This chain's CDR3 is CASSPTPTGRNEKLFF. DNA for the CDR3: TGTGCCAGCAGTCCCACACCGACAGGGAGAAATGAAAAACTGTTTTTT.